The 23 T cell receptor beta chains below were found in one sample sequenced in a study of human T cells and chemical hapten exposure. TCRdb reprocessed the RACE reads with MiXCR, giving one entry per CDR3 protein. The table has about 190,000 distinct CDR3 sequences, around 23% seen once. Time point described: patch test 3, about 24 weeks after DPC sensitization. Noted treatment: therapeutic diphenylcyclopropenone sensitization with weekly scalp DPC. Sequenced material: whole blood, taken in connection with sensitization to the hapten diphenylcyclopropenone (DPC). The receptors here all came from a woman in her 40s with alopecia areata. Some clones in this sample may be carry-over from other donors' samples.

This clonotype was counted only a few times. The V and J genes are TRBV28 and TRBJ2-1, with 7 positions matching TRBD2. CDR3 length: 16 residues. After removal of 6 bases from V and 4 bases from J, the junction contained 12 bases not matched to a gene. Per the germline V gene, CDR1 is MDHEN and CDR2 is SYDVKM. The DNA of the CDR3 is TGTGCCAGCAGCCCCATGGGGGAGGGCACTTACAATGAGCAGTTCTTC. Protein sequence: CASSPMGEGTYNEQFF.

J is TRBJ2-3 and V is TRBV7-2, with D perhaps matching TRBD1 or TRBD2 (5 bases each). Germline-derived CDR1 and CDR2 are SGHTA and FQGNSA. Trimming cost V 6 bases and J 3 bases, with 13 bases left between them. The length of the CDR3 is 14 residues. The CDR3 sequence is CASSYGTITDTQYF. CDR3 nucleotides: TGTGCCAGCAGTTACGGGACCATAACAGATACGCAGTATTTT.

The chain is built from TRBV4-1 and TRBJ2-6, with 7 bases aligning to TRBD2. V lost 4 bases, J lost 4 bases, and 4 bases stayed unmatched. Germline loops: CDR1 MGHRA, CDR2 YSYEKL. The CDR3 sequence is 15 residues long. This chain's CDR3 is CASSRGTIGANVLTF. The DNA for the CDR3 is TGCGCCAGCAGCCGAGGGACTATAGGGGCCAACGTCCTGACTTTC.

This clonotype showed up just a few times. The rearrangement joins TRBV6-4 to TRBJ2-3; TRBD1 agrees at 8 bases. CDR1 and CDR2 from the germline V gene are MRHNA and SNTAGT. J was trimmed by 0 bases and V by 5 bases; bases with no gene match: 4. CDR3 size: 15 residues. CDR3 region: CASSLDRGSTDTQYF. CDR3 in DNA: TGTGCCAGCAGTTTAGACAGGGGAAGCACAGATACGCAGTATTTT.

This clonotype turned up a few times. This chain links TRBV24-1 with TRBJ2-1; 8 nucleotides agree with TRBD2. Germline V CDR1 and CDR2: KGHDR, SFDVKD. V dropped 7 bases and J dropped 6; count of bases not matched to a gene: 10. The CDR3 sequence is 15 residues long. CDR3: CATRTGTSRFNEQFF. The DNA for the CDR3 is TGTGCCACCAGAACCGGGACTAGTCGGTTCAATGAGCAGTTCTTC.

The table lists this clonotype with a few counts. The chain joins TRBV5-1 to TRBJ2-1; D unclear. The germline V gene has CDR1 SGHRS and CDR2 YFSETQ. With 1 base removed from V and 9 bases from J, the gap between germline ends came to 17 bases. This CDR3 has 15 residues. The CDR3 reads CASSLSTAVWGEQFF. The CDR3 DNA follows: TGCGCCAGCAGCTTGTCCACAGCCGTTTGGGGTGAGCAGTTCTTC.

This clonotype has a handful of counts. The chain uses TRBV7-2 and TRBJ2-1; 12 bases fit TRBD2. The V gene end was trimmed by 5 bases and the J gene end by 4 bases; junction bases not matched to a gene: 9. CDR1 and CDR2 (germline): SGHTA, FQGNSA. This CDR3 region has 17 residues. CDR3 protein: CASSPDFTSGGYNEQFF. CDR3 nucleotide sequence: TGTGCCAGCAGCCCCGACTTCACTAGCGGGGGGTACAATGAGCAGTTCTTC. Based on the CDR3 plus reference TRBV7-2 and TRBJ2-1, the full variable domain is GAGVSQSPSNKVTEKGKDVELRCDPISGHTALYWYRQSLGQGLEFLIYFQGNSAPDKSGLPSDRFSAERTGGSVSTLTIQRTQQEDSAVYLCASSPDFTSGGYNEQFFGPGTRLTVL.

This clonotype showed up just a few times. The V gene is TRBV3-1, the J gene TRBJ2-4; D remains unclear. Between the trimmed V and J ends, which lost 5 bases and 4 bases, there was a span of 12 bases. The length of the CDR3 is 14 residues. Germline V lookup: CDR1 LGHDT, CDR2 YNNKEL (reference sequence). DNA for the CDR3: TGTGCCAGCAGCTTAAGGACGGGTAAAAACATTCAGTACTTC. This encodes CASSLRTGKNIQYF.

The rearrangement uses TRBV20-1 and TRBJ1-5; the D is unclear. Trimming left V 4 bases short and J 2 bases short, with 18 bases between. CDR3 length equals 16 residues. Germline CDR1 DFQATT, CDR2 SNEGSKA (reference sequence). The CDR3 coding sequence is TGCAGTGCTACCCCTATTTTAACCACCCGCAATCAGCCCCAGCATTTT. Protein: CSATPILTTRNQPQHF.

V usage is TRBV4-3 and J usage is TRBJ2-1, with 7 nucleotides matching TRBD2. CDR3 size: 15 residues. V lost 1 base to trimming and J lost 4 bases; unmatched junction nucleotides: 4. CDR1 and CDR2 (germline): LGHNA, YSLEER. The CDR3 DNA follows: TGCGCCAGCAGCCAAGGGCTAGCGGTATACAATGAGCAGTTCTTC. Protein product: CASSQGLAVYNEQFF.

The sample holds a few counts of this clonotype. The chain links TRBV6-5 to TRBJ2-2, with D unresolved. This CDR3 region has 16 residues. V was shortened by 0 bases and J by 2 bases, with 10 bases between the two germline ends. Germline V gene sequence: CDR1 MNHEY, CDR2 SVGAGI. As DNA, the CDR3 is TGTGCCAGCAGTTACTCGATTCGCCTTAACACCGGGGAGCTGTTTTTT. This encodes CASSYSIRLNTGELFF.

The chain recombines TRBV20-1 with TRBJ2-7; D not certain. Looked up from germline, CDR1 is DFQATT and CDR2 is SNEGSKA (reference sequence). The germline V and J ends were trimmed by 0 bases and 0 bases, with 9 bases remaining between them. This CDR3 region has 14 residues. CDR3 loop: CSARDLRNSYEQYF. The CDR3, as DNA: TGCAGTGCTAGAGATCTCCGAAACTCCTACGAGCAGTACTTC.

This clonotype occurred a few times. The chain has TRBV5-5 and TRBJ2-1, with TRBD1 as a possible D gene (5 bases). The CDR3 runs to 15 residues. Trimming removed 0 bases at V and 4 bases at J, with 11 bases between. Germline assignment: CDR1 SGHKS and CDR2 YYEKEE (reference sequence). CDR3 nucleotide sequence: TGTGCCAGCAGCTTGGGGGGCCTAATTTACAATGAGCAGTTCTTC. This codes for CASSLGGLIYNEQFF.

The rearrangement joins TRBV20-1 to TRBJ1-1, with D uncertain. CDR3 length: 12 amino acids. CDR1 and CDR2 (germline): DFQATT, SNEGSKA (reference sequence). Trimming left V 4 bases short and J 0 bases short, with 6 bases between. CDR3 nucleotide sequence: TGCAGTGCTAAGCCGGTGAACACTGAAGCTTTCTTT. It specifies CSAKPVNTEAFF.

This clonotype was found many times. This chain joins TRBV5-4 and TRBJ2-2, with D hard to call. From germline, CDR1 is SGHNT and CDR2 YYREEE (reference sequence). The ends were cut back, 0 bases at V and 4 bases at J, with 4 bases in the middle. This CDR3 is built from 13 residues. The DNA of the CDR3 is TGTGCCAGCAGCTTGGGTTCCACCGGGGAGCTGTTTTTT. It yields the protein CASSLGSTGELFF.

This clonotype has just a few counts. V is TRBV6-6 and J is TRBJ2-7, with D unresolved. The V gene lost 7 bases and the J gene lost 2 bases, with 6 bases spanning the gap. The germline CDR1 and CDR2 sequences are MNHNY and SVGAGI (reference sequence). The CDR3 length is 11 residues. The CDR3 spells CASTAAYEQYF. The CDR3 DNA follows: TGTGCCAGCACAGCTGCCTACGAGCAGTACTTC.

The CDR3 coding sequence is TGCGCCAGCAGCCGGGTAGGAGGCGACAGGGCCTATGGCTACACCTTC. Translated: CASSRVGGDRAYGYTF. The chain is built from TRBV4-3 and TRBJ1-2, with 7 positions matching TRBD1. Germline V gene data show CDR1 as LGHNA and CDR2 as YSLEER. With V trimmed by 4 bases and J by 4 bases, 12 bases remained unmatched. The CDR3 has 16 amino acids.

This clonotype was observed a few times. The DNA of the CDR3 is TGTGCCAGCAGCTTTCGAGACGCTTCAGGCGACGAGCAGTACTTC. This sequence encodes CASSFRDASGDEQYF. The genes are TRBV7-9 and TRBJ2-7; D unclear. V was trimmed by 3 bases and J by 5 bases, leaving 17 bases between them. Germline values: CDR1 SEHNR, CDR2 FQNEAQ (reference sequence). This CDR3 contains 15 residues.

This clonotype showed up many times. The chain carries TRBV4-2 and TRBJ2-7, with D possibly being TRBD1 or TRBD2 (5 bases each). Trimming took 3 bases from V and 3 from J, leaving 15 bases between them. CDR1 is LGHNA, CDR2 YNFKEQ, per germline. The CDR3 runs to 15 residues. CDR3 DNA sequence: TGTGCCAGCAGCCATGACGGGACGTCATACTACGAGCAGTACTTC. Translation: CASSHDGTSYYEQYF.

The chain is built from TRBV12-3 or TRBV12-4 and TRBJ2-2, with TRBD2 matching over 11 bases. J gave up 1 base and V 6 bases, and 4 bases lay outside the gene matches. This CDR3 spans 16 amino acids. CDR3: CASRPGLAGNTGELFF. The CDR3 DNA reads TGTGCCAGCAGGCCCGGACTAGCGGGGAACACCGGGGAGCTGTTTTTT.

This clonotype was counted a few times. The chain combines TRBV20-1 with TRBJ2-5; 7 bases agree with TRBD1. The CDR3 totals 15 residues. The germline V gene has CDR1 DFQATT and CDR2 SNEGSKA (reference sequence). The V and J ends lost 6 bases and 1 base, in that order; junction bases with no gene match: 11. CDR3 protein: CSAKVARGSQETQYF. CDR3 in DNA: TGCAGTGCGAAGGTGGCCAGGGGGAGCCAAGAGACCCAGTACTTC.

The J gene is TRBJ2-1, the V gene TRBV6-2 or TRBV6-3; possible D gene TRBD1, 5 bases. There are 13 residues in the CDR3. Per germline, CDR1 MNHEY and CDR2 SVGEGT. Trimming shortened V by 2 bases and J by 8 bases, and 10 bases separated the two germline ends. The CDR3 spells CASSYEGVHEQFF. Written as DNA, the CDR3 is TGTGCCAGCAGTTACGAAGGGGTCCATGAGCAGTTCTTC.

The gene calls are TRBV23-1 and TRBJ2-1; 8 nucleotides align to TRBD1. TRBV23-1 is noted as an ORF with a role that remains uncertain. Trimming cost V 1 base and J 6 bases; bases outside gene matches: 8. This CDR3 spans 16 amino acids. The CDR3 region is CASSQLRQGSRNEQFF. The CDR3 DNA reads TGCGCCAGCAGTCAATTGAGACAGGGGTCCCGCAATGAGCAGTTCTTC.